Each of the 18 T cell receptor beta chains below was sequenced from the same sample in a study of T cell repertoires in cytomegalovirus infection. TCRdb reprocessed the reads via MiXCR and lists one record per CDR3 protein. The data show 65,000 to 95,000 distinct CDR3 sequences, roughly 3.5% seen once. The sample comprised PBMCs. The receptors derive from a human donor in good health (CMV status not recorded). Some clones in this sample may be carry-over from other donors' samples.

This clonotype has at least ten counts. This chain uses TRBV7-2 with TRBJ1-4; the D is unclear. Per germline, CDR1 SGHTA and CDR2 FQGNSA. Trimming left V 1 base short and J 4 bases short, with 7 bases between. The CDR3 runs 14 residues. The CDR3 DNA is TGTGCCAGCAGCTTAGGGCGGCTTAATGAAAAACTGTTTTTT. It translates to CASSLGRLNEKLFF.

This clonotype was found many times. The chain joins TRBV28 to TRBJ1-5, with TRBD1 as a possible D gene (6 bases). CDR1 is MDHEN, CDR2 SYDVKM, per germline. CDR3 length equals 15 residues. Trimming pared 6 bases from V and 0 bases from J, leaving 12 bases between. CDR3 in amino acids: CASRTRGNSNQPQHF. Written as DNA, the CDR3 is TGTGCCAGCAGGACCAGGGGAAATAGCAATCAGCCCCAGCATTTT.

This clonotype showed up many times. The chain has TRBV7-2 and TRBJ2-3, with D unclear. CDR3 size: 15 residues. Trimming shortened V by 7 bases and J by 1 base, and 15 bases separated the two germline ends. CDR1 is SGHTA, CDR2 FQGNSA, per germline. The CDR3 DNA follows: TGTGCCAGCAACCCAGACGGACGAGGCACAGATACGCAGTATTTT. Its protein is CASNPDGRGTDTQYF.

The sample holds many counts of this clonotype. This chain uses TRBV7-2 with TRBJ2-7, with TRBD1 identical over 11 bases. The CDR3 length is 15 residues. Germline CDR1 reads SGHTA; CDR2 reads FQGNSA. The ends lost 5 bases at V and 2 bases at J; junction bases unmatched: 5. This CDR3 reads CASSRPGQGAYEQYF. CDR3 nucleotide sequence: TGTGCCAGCAGCAGACCGGGACAGGGGGCCTACGAGCAGTACTTC.

This clonotype was recorded at least ten times. V gene TRBV6-5 combines with J gene TRBJ1-2; no clear D. The CDR3 runs to 15 residues. Germline values: CDR1 MNHEY, CDR2 SVGAGI. The V end was cut by 2 bases, the J end by 9 bases, with 19 bases between. The CDR3 coding sequence is TGTGCCAGCAGTTACGGAAACACCAAAAGCTTTAGCTACACCTTC. Translation: CASSYGNTKSFSYTF.

The sample holds many counts of this clonotype. This chain joins TRBV29-1 and TRBJ1-1; no reliable D call. Germline V gene sequence: CDR1 SQVTM, CDR2 ANQGSEA. Trimming pared 5 bases from V and 1 base from J, leaving 11 bases between. This CDR3 is built from 13 residues. The DNA of the CDR3 is TGCAGCGTTATGAGAAACTGGAACACTGAAGCTTTCTTT. Encoded protein: CSVMRNWNTEAFF.

There are many counts of this clonotype. CDR3 protein: CASSPPSGAYEQYF. Here the CDR3 DNA reads TGTGCCAGCAGCCCCCCCTCAGGGGCCTACGAGCAGTACTTC. V and J are TRBV7-2 and TRBJ2-7; D possibly corresponds to TRBD1 (6 bases). The V and J ends lost 5 bases and 2 bases respectively, with 13 bases between them. This CDR3 region has 14 residues. Germline lookup yields CDR1 SGHTA and CDR2 FQGNSA.

This clonotype was recorded many times. This chain joins TRBV7-8 and TRBJ1-2, with D maybe TRBD1 (5 bases). The CDR3 is 18 amino acids. Trimming stripped 2 bases from V and 2 bases from J, with 21 bases between. CDR1 is SGHVS, CDR2 FQNEAQ, per germline. CDR3 in amino acids: CASSLTVAGRGKNYGYTF. CDR3 DNA sequence: TGTGCCAGCAGCTTAACGGTGGCAGGGCGCGGGAAGAACTATGGCTACACCTTC. The full variable domain, with the rest looked up from reference TRBV7-8 and TRBJ1-2, is GAGVSQSPRYKVAKRGQDVALRCDPISGHVSLFWYQQALGQGPEFLTYFQNEAQLDKSGLPSDRFFAERPEGSVSTLKIQRTQQEDSAVYLCASSLTVAGRGKNYGYTFGSGTRLTVV.

This clonotype occurred many times. The V and J genes are TRBV5-4 and TRBJ2-1, with 8 bases lining up with TRBD1. V dropped 2 bases and J dropped 6; count of bases not matched to a gene: 7. The CDR3 extends over 15 amino acids. Germline V gene lookup returns CDR1 SGHNT and CDR2 YYREEE (reference sequence). CDR3 in amino acids: CASSFMTGAGNEQFF. CDR3 nucleotide sequence: TGTGCCAGCAGCTTCATGACAGGGGCTGGCAATGAGCAGTTCTTC. The full variable domain, rest sourced from reference TRBV5-4 and TRBJ2-1, is ETGVTQSPTHLIKTRGQQVTLRCSSQSGHNTVSWYQQALGQGPQFIFQYYREEENGRGNFPPRFSGLQFPNYSSELNVNALELDDSALYLCASSFMTGAGNEQFFGPGTRLTVL.

This clonotype was detected many times. The J gene is TRBJ2-3, the V gene TRBV7-6; D is unclear. V was pared by 5 bases and J by 0 bases, with 3 bases between. The germline V gene has CDR1 SGHVS and CDR2 FNYEAQ. The CDR3 is 12 residues long. The chain's CDR3 is CASSKSTDTQYF. Written as DNA, the CDR3 is TGTGCCAGCAGCAAAAGCACAGATACGCAGTATTTT.

In its sample, this clonotype was seen many times. This sequence joins TRBV28 and TRBJ1-2; 7 nucleotides match TRBD1. Germline V gene sequence: CDR1 MDHEN, CDR2 SYDVKM. The CDR3 runs 13 residues. V lost 7 bases to trimming and J lost 8 bases; unmatched junction nucleotides: 10. The CDR3 region is CASTSGRGRGYTF. Written as DNA, the CDR3 is TGTGCCAGCACTTCAGGGAGGGGGCGAGGCTACACCTTC.

This clonotype was observed many times. Here the CDR3 DNA reads TGTGCCAGCAGCAGGACAGGGTTGGGCACAGATACGCAGTATTTT. Protein: CASSRTGLGTDTQYF. V gene TRBV7-3 combines with J gene TRBJ2-3; 8 nucleotides agree with TRBD1. Germline CDR1 SGHTA, CDR2 FQGTGA. The CDR3 contains 15 residues. With V trimmed by 5 bases and J by 1 base, 5 bases remained unmatched.

This clonotype was counted ten times or more. The chain employs TRBV7-2 and TRBJ2-5; D remains ambiguous. Germline assignment: CDR1 SGHTA and CDR2 FQGNSA. V lost 1 base and J lost 2, with 11 bases in between. The length of the CDR3 is 15 residues. CDR3 residues: CASSLVQARQETQYF. The CDR3 nucleotides read TGTGCCAGCAGCTTAGTGCAAGCACGACAAGAGACCCAGTACTTC.

There are many counts of this clonotype. CDR3 residues: CASSLAGDRNIQYF. CDR3 nucleotide sequence: TGTGCCAGCAGTTTAGCAGGCGATCGGAACATTCAGTACTTC. The chain uses TRBV27 and TRBJ2-4, with D hard to call. The CDR3 sequence is 14 residues long. Trimming left V 2 bases short and J 7 bases short, with 12 bases between. CDR1 and CDR2 (germline): MNHEY, SMNVEV (reference sequence).

This clonotype occurred many times. The chain recombines TRBV4-3 with TRBJ2-2, with D possibly TRBD1 on 5 matching bases. V lost 1 base and J 3 bases, leaving 9 bases between the germline ends. The CDR3 consists of 15 residues. Germline V gene sequence: CDR1 LGHNA, CDR2 YSLEER. CDR3: CASSQGDRDTGELFF. The DNA of the CDR3 is TGCGCCAGCAGCCAAGGCGACAGAGACACCGGGGAGCTGTTTTTT.

This clonotype showed up many times. The CDR3 DNA follows: TGCAGTGCTAGAGTGGCTAGCGGGCCCCTTGGGGAGCAGTTCTTC. Its protein product is CSARVASGPLGEQFF. The rearrangement links TRBV20-1 to TRBJ2-1; 8 bases are shared with TRBD2. The CDR3 is made up of 15 amino acids. Germline trimming cut 1 base from V and 10 bases from J; bases unmatched to any gene: 12. The germline gives CDR1 DFQATT, CDR2 SNEGSKA (reference sequence).

The table lists this clonotype with many counts. The rearrangement joins TRBV6-2 or TRBV6-3 to TRBJ1-2; D is unresolved. The CDR3 runs to 15 residues. The V end lost 5 bases, the J end lost 0 bases, and 13 bases lay between the germline ends. CDR1 is MNHEY, CDR2 SVGEGT, per germline. In DNA, the CDR3 is TGTGCCAGCAGTCGAGTTAAGGATACTAACTATGGCTACACCTTC. Protein: CASSRVKDTNYGYTF.

In its sample, this clonotype was seen many times. The gene calls are TRBV12-3 or TRBV12-4 and TRBJ2-4; D is perhaps TRBD2 (6 bases). This CDR3 has 14 residues. V lost 4 bases to trimming and J lost 5 bases, with 12 bases between them. DNA for the CDR3: TGTGCCAGCAGTTCCCCCGGGGGTGAAAACATTCAGTACTTC. Its protein is CASSSPGGENIQYF.